This T cell receptor (beta chain) is drawn from a study of blood T cell repertoires in COVID-19 (dated by TCRdb to about 2020). About the study as a whole: Samples covering the acute and convalescent phases of COVID-19 were provided by collaborators in the United States, Italy and Spain. The prospective study material was composed of cDNA or gDNA derived from T cells, B-cell-depleted T cells, or PBMCs. The samples were drawn from two sources: the first 160 participants of the ongoing ImmuneRACE study, and 950 to 1,500 subjects contributed by 6 global collaborators. Nearly every sample came with metadata listing a de-identified subject ID, COVID-19 status, age in years and sex. A freely available public database, intended as a resource for researchers studying the immune response to SARS-CoV-2, is where the repertoires were released. Deeply sampled blood TCRbeta repertoires from subjects exposed to, actively infected with, or recovered from COVID-19 were included in the dataset. HLA class I and class II types, where available, came from metadata supplied by the sample provider rather than from assay-based typing. Overall results and qualifications from the work: Clinical and demographic metadata were provided uncurated, with the amount varying by source and participant.

The germline V gene supplies CDR1 SGHNT and CDR2 YENEEA. Reading from cysteine to phenylalanine, the CDR3 counts 13 amino acids. The sequence is cut down to CDR3 DNA, 39 bases in frame from base 1. V sheds 5 bases and J sheds 5 bases, leaving 9 bases between their ends. TCRbeta CDR3 regions were amplified from genomic DNA using the immunoSEQ Assay, a bias-controlled multiplex PCR. In the original analysis: Within the assay, amplification of reference gene primers was used to estimate how many nucleated cells each sample contained. To quantify the absolute abundance of each unique TCRbeta CDR3 rearrangement, sequence reads were collapsed and filtered. Productive Simpson clonality was computed per sample as the square root of Simpson's diversity index over productive rearrangements. Drawn from immuneACCESS, this table holds only the in-frame rearrangements with V and J called that TCRdb kept. Clones are partly lost; checked studies trace under half to an unresolved V gene and leave the rest unexplained. For V, J and clone size, that table is used; D and trimming come from the DNA. A total of 150,000 to 200,000 clones appear in this sample, roughly 80% of them only once. The ten largest make up 7% of the sample.

At one collaborating source in Seattle, patients were enrolled during active infection and were followed longitudinally through the course of disease. The collaborating institutions used their own protocols to collect whole blood in K2EDTA tubes. For TCRbeta analysis, collaborator samples were shipped as frozen whole blood, as isolated PBMCs, or as DNA extracted from either sample type. Notes on this clone: Its antigen remains unidentified. No base-level quality is on record; no much larger clone is a single base apart.

Specimen: peripheral blood. The chain is assembled from TRBV11-3 and TRBJ2-2, with the D gene call left open. The TCR sequence derives from a woman between 35 and 50 years old with COVID-19, enrolled during active disease. The CDR3 loop reads CASSPSTTGELFF. Read as DNA, the sequence is TGTGCCAGCAGCCCCAGTACGACCGGGGAGCTGTTTTTT. The entire variable domain, with the stretches around the CDR3 drawn from the reference TRBV11-3 and TRBJ2-2 proteins, is EAGVVQSPRYKIIEKKQPVAFWCNPISGHNTLYWYLQNLGQGPELLIRYENEEAVDDSQLPKDRFSAERLKGVDSTLKIQPAELGDSAVYLCASSPSTTGELFFGEGSRLTVL.